This TCR beta chain emerged from a study of T cell responses to AZD1222 COVID-19 vaccine. Using immunoSEQ multiplex PCR, the repertoire was profiled, and TCRdb retains in-frame clones only, with some absent. The table includes about 22,000 clones, 82% detected once. The CDR3 totals 12 residues. Germline V gene lookup returns CDR1 MNHEY and CDR2 SMNVEV (reference sequence). Trimming pared 7 bases from V and 5 bases from J, leaving 12 bases between. The sequence came from an adult in good health. The V and J genes are TRBV27 and TRBJ2-7, with D hard to call. The material was peripheral blood, obtained on day 0 of AZD1222 vaccination. Here the CDR3 reads CASKAPTDEQYF. DNA of the CDR3: TGTGCCAGCAAGGCCCCGACGGACGAGCAGTACTTC.